This TCR beta chain was identified in a study of early T cells in non-severe SARS-CoV-2 infection. V was clipped by 3 bases and J by 5 bases; unmatched bases: 6. This CDR3 spans 15 amino acids. MiXCR, applied by TCRdb to the 5' RACE reads, yields one record per CDR3 protein. This table has some 55,000 distinct CDR3 sequences, 10% to 15% appearing once. This clonotype showed up just a few times. The sequence was collected from an adult who was a healthcare worker with PCR-confirmed SARS-CoV-2 infection or an uninfected control (not recorded which). This specimen was whole blood, taken at baseline. This rearrangement joins TRBV12-3 or TRBV12-4 to TRBJ2-1; TRBD2 matches 8 bases. The CDR3: CASSFVTSENNEQFF. The CDR3 coding sequence is TGTGCCAGCAGTTTTGTGACTAGCGAGAACAATGAGCAGTTCTTC.